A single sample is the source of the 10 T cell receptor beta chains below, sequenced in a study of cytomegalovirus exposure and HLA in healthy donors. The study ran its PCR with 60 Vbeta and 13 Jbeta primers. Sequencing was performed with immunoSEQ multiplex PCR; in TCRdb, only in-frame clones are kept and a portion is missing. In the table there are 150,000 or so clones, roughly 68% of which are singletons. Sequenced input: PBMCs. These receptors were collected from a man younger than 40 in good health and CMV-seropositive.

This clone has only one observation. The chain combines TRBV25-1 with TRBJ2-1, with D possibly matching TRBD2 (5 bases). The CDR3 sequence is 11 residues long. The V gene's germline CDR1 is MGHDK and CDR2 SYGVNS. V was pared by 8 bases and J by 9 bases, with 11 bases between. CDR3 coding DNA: TGTGCCAGCTTACTAGGATCTGAGCAGTTCTTC. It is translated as CASLLGSEQFF.

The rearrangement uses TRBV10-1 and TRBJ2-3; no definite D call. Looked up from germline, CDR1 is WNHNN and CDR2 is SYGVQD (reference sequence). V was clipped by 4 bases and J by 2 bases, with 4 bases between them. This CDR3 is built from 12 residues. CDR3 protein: CASSANTDTQYF. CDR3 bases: TGCGCCAGCAGTGCCAACACAGATACGCAGTATTTT.

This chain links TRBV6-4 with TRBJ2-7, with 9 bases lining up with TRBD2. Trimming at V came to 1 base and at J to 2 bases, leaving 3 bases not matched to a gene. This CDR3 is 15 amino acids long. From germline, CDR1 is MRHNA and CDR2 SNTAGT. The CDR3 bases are TGTGCCAGCAGTGACTTCAGCGGGAGGCCCTACGAGCAGTACTTC. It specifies CASSDFSGRPYEQYF.

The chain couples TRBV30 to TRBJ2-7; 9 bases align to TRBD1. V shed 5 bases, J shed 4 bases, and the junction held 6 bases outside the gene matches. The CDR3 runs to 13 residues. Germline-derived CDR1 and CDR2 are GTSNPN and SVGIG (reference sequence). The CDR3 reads CAWGTGFLYEQYF. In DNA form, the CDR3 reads TGTGCCTGGGGGACAGGGTTCTTGTACGAGCAGTACTTC. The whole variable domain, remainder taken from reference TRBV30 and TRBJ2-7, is SQTIHQWPATLVQPVGSPLSLECTVEGTSNPNLYWYRQAAGRGLQLLFYSVGIGQISSEVPQNLSASRPQDRQFILSSKKLLLSDSGFYLCAWGTGFLYEQYFGPGTRLTVT.

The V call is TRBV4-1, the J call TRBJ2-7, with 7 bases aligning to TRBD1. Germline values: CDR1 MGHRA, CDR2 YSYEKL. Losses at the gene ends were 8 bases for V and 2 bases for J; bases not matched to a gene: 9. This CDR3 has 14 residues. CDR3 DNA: TGCGCCAGCTCTCCTAAACAGGGGACCTACGAGCAGTACTTC. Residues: CASSPKQGTYEQYF.

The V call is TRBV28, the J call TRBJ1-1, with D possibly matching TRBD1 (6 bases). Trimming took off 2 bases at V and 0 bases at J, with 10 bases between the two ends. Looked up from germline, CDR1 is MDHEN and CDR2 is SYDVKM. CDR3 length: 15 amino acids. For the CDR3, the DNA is TGTGCCAGCAGTTTAGGGGGCTACATGAACACTGAAGCTTTCTTT. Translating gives CASSLGGYMNTEAFF.

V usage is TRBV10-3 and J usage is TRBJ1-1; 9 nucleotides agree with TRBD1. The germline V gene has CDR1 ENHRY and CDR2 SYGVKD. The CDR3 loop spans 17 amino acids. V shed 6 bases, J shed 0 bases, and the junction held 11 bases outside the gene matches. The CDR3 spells CAIRIPGTGRMNTEAFF. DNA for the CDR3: TGTGCCATCAGAATCCCCGGGACAGGGCGTATGAACACTGAAGCTTTCTTT.

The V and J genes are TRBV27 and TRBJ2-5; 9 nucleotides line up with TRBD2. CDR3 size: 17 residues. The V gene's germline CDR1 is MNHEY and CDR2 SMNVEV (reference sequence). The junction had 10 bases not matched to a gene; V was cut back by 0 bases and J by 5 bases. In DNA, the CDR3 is TGTGCCAGCAGTTTATCGATGGCGGGAGGGCCTTTGGAGACCCAGTACTTC. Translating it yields CASSLSMAGGPLETQYF.

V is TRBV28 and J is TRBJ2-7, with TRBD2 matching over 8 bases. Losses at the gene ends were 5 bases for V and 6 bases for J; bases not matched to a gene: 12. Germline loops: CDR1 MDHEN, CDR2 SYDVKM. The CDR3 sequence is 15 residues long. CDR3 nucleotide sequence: TGTGCCAGCAGTCCGCCGGGAGGGGGAAGGCGCGAGCAGTACTTC. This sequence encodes CASSPPGGGRREQYF.

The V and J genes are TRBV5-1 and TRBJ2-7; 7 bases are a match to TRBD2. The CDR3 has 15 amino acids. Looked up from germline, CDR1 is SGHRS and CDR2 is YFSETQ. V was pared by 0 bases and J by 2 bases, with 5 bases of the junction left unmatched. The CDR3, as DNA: TGCGCCAGCAGCTTGGGGACTAGTCAGACCTACGAGCAGTACTTC. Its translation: CASSLGTSQTYEQYF.